In its sample, the clone carrying this T cell receptor (beta chain) was seen once. TCRdb re-called the 5' RACE reads through MiXCR, storing one row per CDR3 protein. The top ten hold around 4% of the sample, which has about 8,200 distinct CDR3 sequences, roughly two thirds seen once. V was pared by 6 bases and J by 4 bases, with 19 bases between. This CDR3 is 16 amino acids long. Germline values: CDR1 SGDLS, CDR2 YYNGEE. The sequence derives from a female donor with breast cancer. Sequenced sample: tumor-infiltrating naive CD4+ T cells sorted from the breast tumor. The subset denotes: naive CD4+ T cells, CD4+CD45RA+CD25-. The V gene is TRBV9, the J gene TRBJ2-2, with a weak D call TRBD2 (6 bases). The CDR3, as DNA: TGTGCCAGCACCCCTTCGGGAGTGGCTACCACCGGGGAGCTGTTTTTT. Translating it yields CASTPSGVATTGELFF.